One and the same sample provided the 2 T cell receptor beta chains below, sequenced in a study of cytomegalovirus exposure and HLA in healthy donors. With 60 Vbeta and 13 Jbeta primers, the PCR was carried out. Profiling relied on immunoSEQ multiplex PCR, and the TCRdb table lists in-frame clones only, not all of them. The repertoire holds 60,000 to 75,000 clones, with 55% to 75% as singletons. The sample was PBMCs. These receptors were taken from a woman in her thirties or forties in good health and CMV-seropositive.

The chain couples TRBV7-9 to TRBJ1-2, with D unresolved. Germline-derived CDR1 and CDR2 are SEHNR and FQNEAQ (reference sequence). There are 15 residues in the CDR3. Trimming removed 4 bases from V and 8 bases from J, with 20 bases in between. CDR3 sequence: CASSSMNHGVGGYTF. In DNA form, the CDR3 reads TGTGCCAGCAGCTCAATGAACCACGGGGTGGGGGGCTACACCTTC.

The V call is TRBV6-5, the J call TRBJ2-7, with D possibly being TRBD2 (5 bases). This CDR3 spans 15 amino acids. CDR1 is MNHEY, CDR2 SVGAGI, per germline. The V end lost 6 bases, the J end lost 2 bases, and 17 bases lay between the germline ends. The CDR3 loop is CASRPGNRGTYEQYF. For the CDR3, the DNA is TGTGCCAGCAGACCCGGGAACCGAGGCACCTACGAGCAGTACTTC.